This is a list of T cell receptor beta chains from one sample in a study of blood T cell repertoires in COVID-19. Sequenced by immunoSEQ multiplex PCR; TCRdb stores in-frame clones only, minus some. The sample lists 210,000 or so clones, approximately 87% seen once, with about 2% in the top ten. Input material: peripheral blood. These receptors were taken from a woman in her 50s with acute or convalescent COVID-19. Each CDR3 is given without its conserved first and last residue. The order of the fields is D gene, V gene, J gene, CDR3 protein. The D gene is left open where the match is weak.

d_call: TRBD2
v_call: TRBV6-2/TRBV6-3
j_call: TRBJ2-2
cdr3_aa: ASSPSGGAMWNTGELF

d_call: NA
v_call: TRBV30
j_call: TRBJ1-1
cdr3_aa: AWGFTGMPEAF

d_call: TRBD1
v_call: TRBV24-1
j_call: TRBJ2-5
cdr3_aa: ATSDPDRSETQY

d_call: TRBD2
v_call: TRBV5-1
j_call: TRBJ2-3
cdr3_aa: ASRALLVGGNTDTQY

d_call: NA
v_call: TRBV27
j_call: TRBJ2-2
cdr3_aa: ASTRGGTGELF

d_call: TRBD2
v_call: TRBV28
j_call: TRBJ2-4
cdr3_aa: ASSLLAGGTKNIQY

d_call: TRBD1
v_call: TRBV4-2
j_call: TRBJ1-5
cdr3_aa: ASSRTGENNQPQH

d_call: TRBD1
v_call: TRBV7-2
j_call: TRBJ2-7
cdr3_aa: ASSSLRTGPGEQY

d_call: TRBD1
v_call: TRBV6-6
j_call: TRBJ1-3
cdr3_aa: ASSLDRAEGNTIY

d_call: NA
v_call: TRBV5-6
j_call: TRBJ1-2
cdr3_aa: ASSFRQNNYGYT

d_call: TRBD1
v_call: TRBV18
j_call: TRBJ2-1
cdr3_aa: ASTTDRGRLVSYNEQF

d_call: NA
v_call: TRBV6-5
j_call: TRBJ1-2
cdr3_aa: ASSLDLTGGYT

d_call: TRBD1
v_call: TRBV19
j_call: TRBJ1-2
cdr3_aa: ASRPTLDRGNYGYT

d_call: NA
v_call: TRBV19
j_call: TRBJ1-2
cdr3_aa: ASSIAQTIYGYT

d_call: TRBD2
v_call: TRBV18
j_call: TRBJ2-5
cdr3_aa: ASSPPAGGRETQY

d_call: TRBD2
v_call: TRBV4-1
j_call: TRBJ2-2
cdr3_aa: ASSPPLAGVTGELF

d_call: TRBD1
v_call: TRBV6-5
j_call: TRBJ2-4
cdr3_aa: ATRGTEDIQY

d_call: NA
v_call: TRBV18
j_call: TRBJ1-1
cdr3_aa: ASSPSTTGTEAF

d_call: NA
v_call: TRBV7-2
j_call: TRBJ1-5
cdr3_aa: ASSLDIGRDNQPQH

d_call: TRBD2
v_call: TRBV6-5
j_call: TRBJ2-7
cdr3_aa: ASSFLAGGGYEQY

d_call: TRBD2
v_call: TRBV7-8
j_call: TRBJ2-1
cdr3_aa: ASSDSGTSSTEQF

d_call: TRBD2
v_call: TRBV5-1
j_call: TRBJ2-5
cdr3_aa: ASSYSGTSGQETQY

d_call: NA
v_call: TRBV19
j_call: TRBJ1-1
cdr3_aa: ASSKRGAEAF